The 25 T cell receptor beta chains below all came from one sample that was sequenced in a study of T cell changes during pregnancy in multiple sclerosis. The table came from immunoSEQ multiplex PCR; TCRdb's copy has only in-frame clones and leaves some out. The sample consists of tens of thousands of clones, 80% to 95% of them appearing once. The specimen comprised peripheral blood, sampled after pregnancy. These receptor sequences come from a female donor with multiple sclerosis, enrolled in a pregnancy study.

This clone appeared a single time. The chain recombines TRBV7-3 with TRBJ2-7; 7 bases align to TRBD1. V trimming: 5 bases; J trimming: 7 bases; junction bases outside the gene matches: 11. This CDR3 spans 14 amino acids. Germline V gene lookup returns CDR1 SGHTA and CDR2 FQGTGA. The CDR3 spells CASSTVGPGGEQYF. The CDR3 nucleotides read TGTGCCAGCAGCACCGTAGGGCCAGGGGGTGAGCAGTACTTC.

The CDR3 reads CASSLGKTGRTEAFF. CDR3 DNA sequence: TGTGCCAGCAGCTTAGGAAAGACAGGGAGGACTGAAGCTTTCTTT. The chain employs TRBV7-2 and TRBJ1-1, with TRBD1 identical over 7 bases. Per germline, CDR1 SGHTA and CDR2 FQGNSA. Trimming removed 1 base from V and 5 bases from J; junction bases left unmatched: 7. This CDR3 spans 15 amino acids.

This sequence joins TRBV7-9 and TRBJ1-1, with 7 bases matching TRBD1. The CDR3 is 13 residues long. Germline CDR1 and CDR2: SEHNR and FQNEAQ (reference sequence). With V trimmed by 5 bases and J by 4 bases, 4 bases remained unmatched. CDR3 DNA: TGTGCCAGCAGCCCCTCAGGGGGCACTGAAGCTTTCTTT. This encodes CASSPSGGTEAFF.

This sequence joins TRBV9 and TRBJ2-1; 9 bases are shared with TRBD2. Per the germline V gene, CDR1 is SGDLS and CDR2 is YYNGEE. Unmatched junction bases numbered 1, after V lost 0 bases and J lost 3 bases. The CDR3 consists of 15 residues. The CDR3 coding sequence is TGTGCCAGCAGCGTAGTACTAGCGGGCTACAATGAGCAGTTCTTC. Translated, it gives CASSVVLAGYNEQFF.

The J gene is TRBJ1-1, the V gene TRBV5-5, with 10 bases matching TRBD1. After removal of 0 bases from V and 6 bases from J, the junction contained 5 bases not matched to a gene. Germline CDR1 SGHKS, CDR2 YYEKEE (reference sequence). The CDR3 runs 15 residues. CDR3 in DNA: TGTGCCAGCAGCTTGGGACAGGGGGCTCGCGCTGAAGCTTTCTTT. This sequence encodes CASSLGQGARAEAFF. Supplemented by reference TRBV5-5 and TRBJ1-1, the full variable domain reads DAGVTQSPTHLIKTRGQQVTLRCSPISGHKSVSWYQQVLGQGPQFIFQYYEKEERGRGNFPDRFSARQFPNYSSELNVNALLLGDSALYLCASSLGQGARAEAFFGQGTRLTVV.

This sequence joins TRBV27 and TRBJ1-4; 7 nucleotides line up with TRBD1. The CDR3 has 14 residues. The germline gives CDR1 MNHEY, CDR2 SMNVEV (reference sequence). V lost 8 bases and J lost 8; bases outside the gene matches: 11. The CDR3 spells CASRQTGLIEKLFF. CDR3 in DNA: TGTGCCAGCCGCCAGACAGGGTTGATAGAAAAACTGTTTTTT.

The chain joins TRBV6-1 to TRBJ1-1; no reliable D call. Germline lookup yields CDR1 MNHNS and CDR2 SASEGT. V lost 7 bases, J lost 0 bases, and 12 bases lay in between. The CDR3 covers 14 residues. For the CDR3, the DNA is TGTGCCAGCACAGTCAACAGAGTGAACACTGAAGCTTTCTTT. Its protein product is CASTVNRVNTEAFF.

This chain uses TRBV15 with TRBJ1-2; D is possibly TRBD1 (6 bases). The CDR3 totals 14 residues. V shed 1 base and J shed 8 bases, with 14 bases lying between them. Germline CDR1 is LNHNV and CDR2 is YYDKDF (reference sequence). The CDR3 here is CATSRGIQGHGYTF. As DNA, the CDR3 is TGTGCCACCAGCAGAGGAATACAGGGCCACGGCTACACCTTC.

The J gene is TRBJ2-1, the V gene TRBV6-5; D call uncertain. This CDR3 comprises 12 residues. Trimming took off 4 bases at V and 10 bases at J, with 11 bases between the two ends. Germline CDR1 is MNHEY and CDR2 is SVGAGI. For the CDR3, the DNA is TGTGCCAGCAGTTCCCCCCTGTTGGAGCAGTTCTTC. Protein product: CASSSPLLEQFF.

This clone has a single count. The V and J genes are TRBV7-2 and TRBJ2-5; 15 positions match TRBD2. Germline V gene sequence: CDR1 SGHTA, CDR2 FQGNSA. V was pared by 4 bases and J by 5 bases, with 14 bases of the junction left unmatched. The CDR3 totals 19 residues. The CDR3 spells CASSSRRRTSGGVFETQYF. The CDR3 region has the DNA TGTGCCAGCAGCTCGCGCCGACGGACTAGCGGGGGGGTCTTCGAGACCCAGTACTTC.

The rearrangement joins TRBV18 to TRBJ1-1; no clear D. Trimming cost V 0 bases and J 1 base, with 9 bases left between them. The germline V gene has CDR1 KGHSH and CDR2 LQKENI. CDR3 length: 15 residues. The DNA for the CDR3 is TGTGCCAGCTCACCACCGAGCGCCACGAACACTGAAGCTTTCTTT. It yields the protein CASSPPSATNTEAFF.

This rearrangement joins TRBV5-4 to TRBJ2-4, with 11 bases that match TRBD2. CDR3 length: 19 residues. Germline CDR1 SGHNT, CDR2 YYREEE (reference sequence). V dropped 4 bases and J dropped 0; count of bases not matched to a gene: 12. Written as DNA, the CDR3 is TGTGCCAGCAGCCCGCCCGGACTAGCGGGCGAGCTAGCCAAAAACATTCAGTACTTC. Its protein product is CASSPPGLAGELAKNIQYF.

The chain couples TRBV18 to TRBJ2-1, with a tentative D call TRBD2 (6 bases). Per the germline V gene, CDR1 is KGHSH and CDR2 is LQKENI. The CDR3 is 14 amino acids. The V gene lost 5 bases and the J gene lost 10 bases, with 18 bases spanning the gap. Written as DNA, the CDR3 is TGTGCCAGCTCATCGGACTATCAAGGATTCGAGCAGTTCTTC. Its translation is CASSSDYQGFEQFF.

This clone was found once. V and J are TRBV6-4 and TRBJ2-3; TRBD2 matches at 9 bases. The CDR3 is 16 residues long. V shed 0 bases and J 3 bases; nucleotides not matched to a gene: 4. Germline lookup yields CDR1 MRHNA and CDR2 SNTAGT. The CDR3 protein is CASSDSPSGGTDTQYF. The DNA for the CDR3 is TGTGCCAGCAGTGACTCCCCCAGCGGGGGGACAGATACGCAGTATTTT.

The chain combines TRBV29-1 with TRBJ2-6; weak D call: TRBD1 (5 bases). This CDR3 region has 12 residues. Germline loops: CDR1 SQVTM, CDR2 ANQGSEA. The V end lost 7 bases, the J end lost 2 bases, and 6 bases lay between the germline ends. DNA of the CDR3: TGCAGCGCGGACACTGGGGCCAACGTCCTGACTTTC. Translated: CSADTGANVLTF.

The chain combines TRBV5-5 with TRBJ1-5; D not certain. Trimming took 6 bases from V and 1 from J, leaving 11 bases between them. The CDR3 covers 14 residues. Per germline, CDR1 SGHKS and CDR2 YYEKEE (reference sequence). CDR3 loop: CASNLEGSNQPQHF. The DNA for the CDR3 is TGTGCCAGCAATTTGGAGGGCAGCAATCAGCCCCAGCATTTT.

In DNA form, the CDR3 reads TGTGCCAGCAGCGTTCGCGGGGGGGAGACAGATACGCAGTATTTT. Protein product: CASSVRGGETDTQYF. The chain couples TRBV9 to TRBJ2-3, with 9 bases aligning to TRBD2. The ends lost 2 bases at V and 3 bases at J; junction bases unmatched: 4. This CDR3 comprises 15 residues. Per the germline V gene, CDR1 is SGDLS and CDR2 is YYNGEE. Together with reference TRBV9 and TRBJ2-3, the CDR3 gives the full variable domain: DSGVTQTPKHLITATGQRVTLRCSPRSGDLSVYWYQQSLDQGLQFLIQYYNGEERAKGNILERFSAQQFPDLHSELNLSSLELGDSALYFCASSVRGGETDTQYFGPGTRLTVL.

This clone was seen only once. V usage is TRBV5-4 and J usage is TRBJ2-7; D might be TRBD1 (6 bases). CDR3 length equals 14 residues. Deletions cut 4 bases from V and 3 bases from J, with 14 bases between. CDR1 SGHNT and CDR2 YYREEE come from the germline V gene (reference sequence). The CDR3 DNA reads TGTGCCAGCAGCCGTAGGGACATCATCTACGAGCAGTACTTC. Protein sequence: CASSRRDIIYEQYF. The full variable domain, in which reference TRBV5-4 and TRBJ2-7 provide the parts outside the CDR3, is ETGVTQSPTHLIKTRGQQVTLRCSSQSGHNTVSWYQQALGQGPQFIFQYYREEENGRGNFPPRFSGLQFPNYSSELNVNALELDDSALYLCASSRRDIIYEQYFGPGTRLTVT.

This chain joins TRBV6-5 and TRBJ1-3, with D possibly matching TRBD1 (5 bases). Trimming took 6 bases from V and 2 from J, leaving 14 bases between them. The V gene's germline CDR1 is MNHEY and CDR2 SVGAGI. CDR3 size: 15 residues. CDR3 region: CASSLRGGAGNTIYF. As DNA, the CDR3 is TGTGCCAGCAGCCTCCGGGGGGGAGCTGGAAACACCATATATTTT.

The chain joins TRBV10-3 to TRBJ2-3; D unresolved. Germline-derived CDR1 and CDR2 are ENHRY and SYGVKD. V lost 9 bases and J lost 0, with 7 bases in between. The CDR3 runs 12 residues. The CDR3 bases are TGTGCCATTTCGACTAGCACAGATACGCAGTATTTT. The encoded protein is CAISTSTDTQYF.

This CDR3 is CASGFGDREILGYTF. The CDR3 DNA is TGCGCCAGCGGATTTGGAGACAGGGAGATTCTGGGCTACACCTTC. V usage is TRBV5-1 and J usage is TRBJ1-2; 7 bases fit TRBD1. Germline assignment: CDR1 SGHRS and CDR2 YFSETQ. The V gene end was trimmed by 7 bases and the J gene end by 8 bases; junction bases not matched to a gene: 17. CDR3 length: 15 amino acids. Full variable domain (remainder filled in from reference TRBV5-1 and TRBJ1-2): KAGVTQTPRYLIKTRGQQVTLSCSPISGHRSVSWYQQTPGQGLQFLFEYFSETQRNKGNFPGRFSGRQFSNSRSEMNVSTLELGDSALYLCASGFGDREILGYTFGSGTRLTVV.

The chain recombines TRBV4-2 with TRBJ2-7; 11 bases match TRBD2. This CDR3 is built from 18 residues. Per germline, CDR1 LGHNA and CDR2 YNFKEQ. V shed 0 bases, J shed 2 bases, and the junction held 9 bases outside the gene matches. CDR3 residues: CASSQDLLAGGSPYEQYF. The CDR3 DNA reads as TGTGCCAGCAGCCAAGATTTGCTAGCGGGGGGATCCCCCTACGAGCAGTACTTC.

This chain joins TRBV5-1 and TRBJ1-1; D may be TRBD1 (6 bases). This CDR3 is built from 14 residues. Trimming stripped 4 bases from V and 4 bases from J, with 14 bases between. CDR1 is SGHRS, CDR2 YFSETQ, per germline. The CDR3 DNA reads as TGCGCCAGCAGCCGCAGGGGCGCGGGCACTGAAGCTTTCTTT. Protein sequence: CASSRRGAGTEAFF. Supplemented by reference TRBV5-1 and TRBJ1-1, the full variable domain reads KAGVTQTPRYLIKTRGQQVTLSCSPISGHRSVSWYQQTPGQGLQFLFEYFSETQRNKGNFPGRFSGRQFSNSRSEMNVSTLELGDSALYLCASSRRGAGTEAFFGQGTRLTVV.

This chain links TRBV19 with TRBJ2-2, with D perhaps TRBD2 (7 bases). Per the germline V gene, CDR1 is LNHDA and CDR2 is SQIVND (reference sequence). The CDR3 contains 15 residues. V lost 9 bases, J lost 3 bases, and 17 bases lay in between. The CDR3 DNA is TGTGCCAGCATGAGGGGGGGGGCCTACACCGGGGAGCTGTTTTTT. Translating it yields CASMRGGAYTGELFF.

DNA of the CDR3: TGTGCCAGCAGCTTGGCAGGGTTGGGAACCGGGGAGCTGTTTTTT. This encodes CASSLAGLGTGELFF. V and J are TRBV5-6 and TRBJ2-2, with a weak D call TRBD1 (5 bases). The V gene lost 0 bases and the J gene lost 5 bases, with 11 bases spanning the gap. The CDR3 runs to 15 residues. The germline V gene has CDR1 SGHDT and CDR2 YYEEEE.